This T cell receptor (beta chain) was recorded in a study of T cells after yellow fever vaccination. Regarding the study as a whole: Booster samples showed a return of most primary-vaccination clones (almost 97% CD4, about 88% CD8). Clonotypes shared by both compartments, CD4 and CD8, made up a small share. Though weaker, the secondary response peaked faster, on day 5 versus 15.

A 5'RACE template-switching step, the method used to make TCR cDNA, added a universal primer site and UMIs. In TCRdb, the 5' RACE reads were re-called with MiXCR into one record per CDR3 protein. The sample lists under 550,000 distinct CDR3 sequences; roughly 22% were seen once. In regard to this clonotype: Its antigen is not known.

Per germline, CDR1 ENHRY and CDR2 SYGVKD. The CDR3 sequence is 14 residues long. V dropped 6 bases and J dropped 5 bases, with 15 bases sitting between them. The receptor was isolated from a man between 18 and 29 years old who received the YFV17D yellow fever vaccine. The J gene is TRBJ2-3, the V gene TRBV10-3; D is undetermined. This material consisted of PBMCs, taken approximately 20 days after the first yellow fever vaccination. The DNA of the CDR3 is TGTGCCATCAGATCTAGTGACATCCGAGATACGCAGTATTTT. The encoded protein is CAIRSSDIRDTQYF.